One sample yielded the 9 T cell receptor beta chains listed below, sequenced in a study of blood T cell repertoires in COVID-19. Method: immunoSEQ multiplex PCR; TCRdb's copy keeps in-frame clones and lacks some. Here the sample spans fewer than 450,000 clones, 85% to 90% being singletons. Sequencing was carried out using PBMCs or T cells enriched from blood (not recorded which). The receptors shown here come from a woman between 18 and 29 years old who had recovered from COVID-19.

The chain employs TRBV29-1 and TRBJ1-1; D ambiguous. The V gene's germline CDR1 is SQVTM and CDR2 ANQGSEA. Trimming left V 6 bases short and J 5 bases short, with 19 bases between. The CDR3 is made up of 14 amino acids. The CDR3 bases are TGCAGCGTGCACACGGGGTTGGAGAAAACTGAAGCTTTCTTT. Amino acids: CSVHTGLEKTEAFF.

The rearrangement uses TRBV6-5 and TRBJ1-2, with TRBD1 matching 7 bases. Germline CDR1 and CDR2: MNHEY and SVGAGI. The trim removed 8 bases at V and 5 bases at J, leaving 8 bases unmatched. The CDR3 has 13 amino acids. CDR3 nucleotides: TGTGCCAGCCGGCTAAGGGGGCATTATGGCTACACCTTC. Its protein is CASRLRGHYGYTF.

In DNA form, the CDR3 reads TGTGCCAGCAGCTTAGTGCAGGGAACGCGGGGCTACACCTTC. Translation gives CASSLVQGTRGYTF. This chain links TRBV7-2 with TRBJ1-2, with D maybe TRBD1 (5 bases). V lost 1 base and J lost 8, with 14 bases in between. Germline CDR1 SGHTA, CDR2 FQGNSA. The CDR3 is made up of 14 amino acids.

The chain carries TRBV9 and TRBJ2-7; TRBD1 aligns across 7 bases. Germline trimming cut 3 bases from V and 2 bases from J; bases unmatched to any gene: 5. The CDR3 covers 14 residues. From germline, CDR1 is SGDLS and CDR2 YYNGEE. The CDR3 DNA reads as TGTGCCAGCAGCGCCGGGACAGAACCCTACGAGCAGTACTTC. Amino acid sequence: CASSAGTEPYEQYF. Based on the CDR3 plus reference TRBV9 and TRBJ2-7, the full variable domain is DSGVTQTPKHLITATGQRVTLRCSPRSGDLSVYWYQQSLDQGLQFLIQYYNGEERAKGNILERFSAQQFPDLHSELNLSSLELGDSALYFCASSAGTEPYEQYFGPGTRLTVT.

This clone was recorded only once. V usage is TRBV18 and J usage is TRBJ1-2, with D possibly TRBD1 on 5 matching bases. This CDR3 is 15 amino acids long. Germline V gene lookup returns CDR1 KGHSH and CDR2 LQKENI. The V end lost 0 bases, the J end lost 7 bases, and 15 bases lay between the germline ends. Written as DNA, the CDR3 is TGTGCCAGCTCACCACCTGTCCGGGGGGAGGTTGGCTACACCTTC. The encoded protein is CASSPPVRGEVGYTF. The entire variable domain, with the rest obtained from reference TRBV18 and TRBJ1-2, is as follows: NAGVMQNPRHLVRRRGQEARLRCSPMKGHSHVYWYRQLPEEGLKFMVYLQKENIIDESGMPKERFSAEFPKEGPSILRIQQVVRGDSAAYFCASSPPVRGEVGYTFGSGTRLTVV.

For the CDR3, the DNA is TGTGCCAGCAGCTTATTTGGGGGGGGCACCGGGGAGCTGTTTTTT. Amino acid sequence: CASSLFGGGTGELFF. The gene calls are TRBV7-2 and TRBJ2-2; TRBD2 matches at 7 bases. Germline V lookup: CDR1 SGHTA, CDR2 FQGNSA. This CDR3 has 15 residues. The V and J ends lost 2 bases and 4 bases, in that order; junction bases with no gene match: 4.

The J gene is TRBJ2-2, the V gene TRBV11-3; TRBD2 might be the D (6 bases). This CDR3 is built from 16 residues. Germline V gene lookup returns CDR1 SGHNT and CDR2 YENEEA. V dropped 3 bases and J dropped 0 bases, with 11 bases sitting between them. CDR3 sequence reads: CASSFAGTSNTGELFF. As DNA, the CDR3 is TGTGCCAGCAGCTTTGCCGGGACTTCGAACACCGGGGAGCTGTTTTTT.

The chain links TRBV10-3 to TRBJ1-2, with TRBD1 as a possible D gene (5 bases). CDR3 length: 16 amino acids. CDR1 is ENHRY, CDR2 SYGVKD, per germline. V shed 0 bases and J shed 0 bases, with 11 bases lying between them. CDR3 bases: TGTGCCATCAGTGAGTCGAAGGGGCCCCCTAACTATGGCTACACCTTC. The encoded protein is CAISESKGPPNYGYTF.

The CDR3 region is CASSNRGGYEQYF. CDR3 DNA sequence: TGTGCCAGCAGTAATCGGGGTGGGTACGAGCAGTACTTC. The V and J genes are TRBV27 and TRBJ2-7; D might be TRBD2 (5 bases). V lost 5 bases to trimming and J lost 4 bases, with 12 bases between them. The CDR3 has 13 residues. Germline V gene data show CDR1 as MNHEY and CDR2 as SMNVEV (reference sequence).